The 3 T cell receptor beta chains below were found in one sample sequenced in a study of response to subunit inactivated influenza vaccine. TCRdb reprocessed the RT-PCR reads with MiXCR, giving one entry per CDR3 protein. The sample lists about 540,000 distinct CDR3 sequences; around 21% were seen once. The sample was also linked to a second study, of T cells expressing NK-cell markers. That report adds: Making the TCR beta cDNA relied on 5'RACE template switching with UMIs.

The sample consisted of CD4+ T cells sorted from PBMCs, taken 11 to 12 days after vaccination. The receptors derive from a man between 50 and 59 years old who received an inactivated influenza vaccine.

The CDR3 protein is CASSVNPYSGANVLTF. The CDR3 nucleotides read TGTGCCAGCAGCGTAAATCCGTACTCTGGGGCCAACGTCCTGACTTTC. The rearrangement uses TRBV9 and TRBJ2-6; no reliable D call. CDR1 is SGDLS and CDR2 is YYNGEE in the germline V gene. V dropped 1 base and J dropped 0 bases, with 8 bases sitting between them. CDR3 length: 16 amino acids.

V and J are TRBV5-4 and TRBJ2-3; no clear D gene. Trimming left V 1 base short and J 1 base short, with 13 bases between. The CDR3 is made up of 16 amino acids. CDR1 is SGHNT, CDR2 YYREEE, per germline (reference sequence). CDR3 in DNA: TGTGCCAGCAGCTTGTTAGGTCTAGTTGGCACAGATACGCAGTATTTT. Its protein product is CASSLLGLVGTDTQYF. The entire variable domain, with the rest obtained from reference TRBV5-4 and TRBJ2-3, is as follows: ETGVTQSPTHLIKTRGQQVTLRCSSQSGHNTVSWYQQALGQGPQFIFQYYREEENGRGNFPPRFSGLQFPNYSSELNVNALELDDSALYLCASSLLGLVGTDTQYFGPGTRLTVL.

This rearrangement joins TRBV29-1 to TRBJ2-3, with 11 bases identical to TRBD2. The CDR3 runs 14 residues. V shed 3 bases and J 8 bases; nucleotides not matched to a gene: 7. The germline V gene encodes CDR1 SQVTM and CDR2 ANQGSEA. DNA for the CDR3: TGCAGCGTTGAGCGGACTAGCGGGCAAGGTACGCAGTATTTT. This encodes CSVERTSGQGTQYF.